This TCR beta chain derives from a study of cytomegalovirus exposure and HLA in healthy donors. In the PCR, 60 Vbeta and 13 Jbeta primers were used. TCRdb's table, derived via immunoSEQ multiplex PCR, lists solely in-frame clones and lacks some. The sample consists of 220,000 or so clones, around 85% of them appearing once. About this clone: Antigen specificity is unknown.

The CDR3 covers 13 residues. V was trimmed by 5 bases and J by 5 bases, leaving 12 bases between them. Germline lookup yields CDR1 MDHEN and CDR2 SYDVKM. Study-level results: CMV serostatus was the only immune exposure information that was available.

The rearrangement joins TRBV28 to TRBJ2-5; D is unclear. The source is a man aged 50-60 years in good health and CMV-seronegative. Sequencing was done on a sample of PBMCs. CDR3 sequence: CASSPVLGETQYF. The DNA for the CDR3 is TGTGCCAGCAGTCCAGTACTCGGGGAGACCCAGTACTTC.